These 7 T cell receptor beta chains were sequenced from one sample in a study of cytomegalovirus exposure and HLA in healthy donors. 60 Vbeta and 13 Jbeta primers were used in PCR. This table comes from immunoSEQ multiplex PCR, and its TCRdb copy is limited to in-frame clones, with some not included. The sample shows 200,000 or so clones, about four fifths of them seen only once. The material sequenced was PBMCs. Receptors originate from a man aged 25-45 years in good health and CMV-seronegative.

This clone was seen more than once but under ten times. This chain uses TRBV10-2 with TRBJ1-4; 8 positions agree with TRBD1. The V gene end was trimmed by 10 bases and the J gene end by 7 bases; junction bases not matched to a gene: 8. Germline V gene sequence: CDR1 WSHSY, CDR2 SAAADI. The CDR3 has 13 residues. Written as DNA, the CDR3 is TGCGCCACATGGACAGGGTCCAGTGAAAAACTGTTTTTT. Translated: CATWTGSSEKLFF.

This clone was seen a few times. The gene calls are TRBV25-1 and TRBJ2-7; no firm D call. The CDR3 length is 13 residues. Per the germline V gene, CDR1 is MGHDK and CDR2 is SYGVNS. Between the trimmed V and J ends, which lost 2 bases and 3 bases, there was a span of 8 bases. CDR3 nucleotides: TGTGCCAGCAGTGAAGCAGGCCGCTACGAGCAGTACTTC. Its protein product is CASSEAGRYEQYF.

The chain uses TRBV5-1 and TRBJ2-3; the D is unclear. Trimming cost V 0 bases and J 1 base, with 9 bases left between them. In germline, CDR1 is SGHRS, CDR2 YFSETQ. This CDR3 is built from 15 residues. CDR3: CASSLAWAGTDTQYF. The CDR3, as DNA: TGCGCCAGCAGCTTGGCCTGGGCAGGCACAGATACGCAGTATTTT.

This chain joins TRBV6-5 and TRBJ2-1; no clear D gene. Germline V gene sequence: CDR1 MNHEY, CDR2 SVGAGI. Trimming removed 3 bases from V and 5 bases from J, with 11 bases in between. The CDR3 is 14 amino acids. CDR3 amino acids: CASSYGRQNNEQFF. The CDR3 coding sequence is TGTGCCAGCAGTTATGGAAGACAAAACAATGAGCAGTTCTTC.

The chain recombines TRBV5-1 with TRBJ2-7, with D tentatively TRBD2 (5 bases). The CDR3 covers 14 residues. V was clipped by 1 base and J by 4 bases, with 12 bases between them. Looked up from germline, CDR1 is SGHRS and CDR2 is YFSETQ. The CDR3 bases are TGCGCCAGCAGCTTGTACGGGGATTTATACGAGCAGTACTTC. It specifies CASSLYGDLYEQYF.

This chain connects TRBV5-1 to TRBJ2-2, with 9 bases aligning to TRBD1. This CDR3 comprises 14 residues. Per germline, CDR1 SGHRS and CDR2 YFSETQ. J was trimmed by 6 bases and V by 7 bases; bases with no gene match: 7. The CDR3 sequence is CASRTGDLAGELFF. The CDR3 DNA reads TGCGCCAGCCGGACAGGGGATTTGGCCGGGGAGCTGTTTTTT.

The rearrangement links TRBV7-6 to TRBJ2-6; D is ambiguous. In germline, CDR1 is SGHVS, CDR2 FNYEAQ. The CDR3 sequence is 17 residues long. Between the trimmed V and J ends, which lost 0 bases and 0 bases, there was a span of 9 bases. CDR3 region: CASSLAGRVSGANVLTF. Here the CDR3 DNA reads TGTGCCAGCAGCTTAGCTGGTCGGGTCTCTGGGGCCAACGTCCTGACTTTC.